Listed here are 21 T cell receptor beta chains from one sample, sequenced in a study of T cells after yellow fever vaccination. TCRdb independently ran MiXCR on the 5' RACE reads; one entry per CDR3 protein. The sample includes some 100,000 distinct CDR3 sequences, roughly 7.2% seen only once; the top ten take approximately 3%. The sample was CD4+ T cells sorted from PBMCs, taken roughly 46 days after the first yellow fever vaccination. All receptors derive from a man aged 18 to 35 who received the YFV17D yellow fever vaccine.

In its sample, this clonotype was seen many times. The J gene is TRBJ2-1, the V gene TRBV12-3 or TRBV12-4, with 8 nucleotides matching TRBD1. CDR3 length equals 15 residues. The ends lost 1 base at V and 6 bases at J; junction bases unmatched: 5. This chain's CDR3 is CASSLGDRGSNEQFF. DNA of the CDR3: TGTGCCAGCAGTTTAGGCGACAGGGGTTCCAATGAGCAGTTCTTC.

On this clonotype itself: A much larger clone lies one base from this, so it may be a read error. This chain uses TRBV5-1 with TRBJ1-5; 7 bases map to TRBD1. Germline V gene sequence: CDR1 SGHRS, CDR2 YFSETQ. Losses at the gene ends were 7 bases for V and 4 bases for J; bases not matched to a gene: 11. The CDR3 is made up of 15 amino acids. This CDR3 reads CASGLTGANNQPQHF. CDR3 bases: TGCGCCAGCGGCCTTACAGGGGCTAATAATCAGCCCCAGCATTTT. Complete variable domain (other parts from reference TRBV5-1 and TRBJ1-5): KAGVTQTPRYLIKTRGQQVTLSCSPISGHRSVSWYQQTPGQGLQFLFEYFSETQRNKGNFPGRFSGRQFSNSRSEMNVSTLELGDSALYLCASGLTGANNQPQHFGDGTRLSIL.

The V and J genes are TRBV7-2 and TRBJ1-5; 9 nucleotides align to TRBD1. The CDR3 covers 15 residues. V was clipped by 3 bases and J by 6 bases; unmatched bases: 6. Per germline, CDR1 SGHTA and CDR2 FQGNSA. The CDR3 coding sequence is TGTGCCAGCAGCTTGGGACAGGGAACTAGTCAGCCCCAGCATTTT. It yields the protein CASSLGQGTSQPQHF.

In this sample, this clonotype turned up many times. The genes are TRBV2 and TRBJ2-1, with D maybe TRBD1 (6 bases). Germline V lookup: CDR1 SNHLY, CDR2 FYNNEI. Trimming took 8 bases from V and 14 from J, leaving 16 bases between them. The length of the CDR3 is 11 residues. CDR3 sequence (DNA): TGTGCCAGCCTCGGGCGAGGGGGAGAGTTCTTC. Translated, it gives CASLGRGGEFF. The whole variable domain, filled in from reference TRBV2 and TRBJ2-1, reads EPEVTQTPSHQVTQMGQEVILRCVPISNHLYFYWYRQILGQKVEFLVSFYNNEISEKSEIFDDQFSVERPDGSNFTLKIRSTKLEDSAMYFCASLGRGGEFFGPGTRLTVL.

This clonotype was picked up many times. This chain joins TRBV5-5 and TRBJ1-1; TRBD1 matches 7 bases. The V gene end was trimmed by 6 bases and the J gene end by 3 bases; junction bases not matched to a gene: 5. The CDR3 extends over 13 amino acids. CDR1 is SGHKS and CDR2 is YYEKEE in the germline V gene (reference sequence). The CDR3 nucleotides read TGTGCCAGCACAGGACAGGCATACACTGAAGCTTTCTTT. Protein sequence: CASTGQAYTEAFF.

This clonotype was counted ten times or more. The chain combines TRBV7-2 with TRBJ2-2; a possible D gene is TRBD1 (6 bases). The germline V and J ends were trimmed by 5 bases and 4 bases, with 14 bases remaining between them. The CDR3 totals 15 residues. Germline V gene lookup returns CDR1 SGHTA and CDR2 FQGNSA. CDR3 sequence: CASSRIRGSTGELFF. The CDR3 DNA sequence: TGTGCCAGCAGCCGCATCAGGGGAAGCACCGGGGAGCTGTTTTTT.

This clonotype was detected ten times or more. The chain links TRBV7-2 to TRBJ2-3, with D unresolved. Germline values: CDR1 SGHTA, CDR2 FQGNSA. V lost 1 base and J 1 base, leaving 9 bases between the germline ends. The CDR3 consists of 15 residues. Here the CDR3 reads CASSLVGLGTDTQYF. For the CDR3, the DNA is TGTGCCAGCAGCTTAGTAGGGCTCGGCACAGATACGCAGTATTTT.

This clonotype has a count of ten or more. V usage is TRBV10-3 and J usage is TRBJ2-7; TRBD1 aligns across 7 bases. Germline loops: CDR1 ENHRY, CDR2 SYGVKD. Trimming at V came to 5 bases and at J to 4 bases, leaving 11 bases not matched to a gene. The CDR3 spans 15 residues. CDR3 loop: CAISNRGLLGYEQYF. The CDR3, as DNA: TGTGCCATCAGTAATAGGGGGCTATTGGGGTACGAGCAGTACTTC.

The chain combines TRBV5-1 with TRBJ2-5, with 9 bases lining up with TRBD1. This CDR3 spans 15 amino acids. V lost 3 bases to trimming and J lost 4 bases; unmatched junction nucleotides: 7. Per the germline V gene, CDR1 is SGHRS and CDR2 is YFSETQ. CDR3 nucleotides: TGCGCCAGCAGCTCAGAGGACAGGGGCGGAGAGACCCAGTACTTC. This sequence encodes CASSSEDRGGETQYF.

This clonotype was found many times. This sequence joins TRBV5-1 and TRBJ2-5, with 7 bases fitting TRBD2. The CDR3 is 15 amino acids. From germline, CDR1 is SGHRS and CDR2 YFSETQ. Losses at the gene ends were 2 bases for V and 6 bases for J; bases not matched to a gene: 10. DNA for the CDR3: TGCGCCAGCAGCTTTTGGAGTCAGAGCGGGAAGACCCAGTACTTC. It codes for CASSFWSQSGKTQYF.

This clonotype was seen at least ten times. The chain uses TRBV5-1 and TRBJ2-3, with a possible D match to TRBD1 (6 bases). This CDR3 region has 15 residues. V lost 1 base and J 6 bases, leaving 15 bases between the germline ends. Germline lookup yields CDR1 SGHRS and CDR2 YFSETQ. The DNA of the CDR3 is TGCGCCAGCAGCTTGAGGGCAGGGGATTTGGATACGCAGTATTTT. Translation gives CASSLRAGDLDTQYF.

This clonotype was seen at least ten times. This rearrangement joins TRBV5-6 to TRBJ2-2; 8 nucleotides match TRBD1. The CDR3 loop spans 14 amino acids. V gave up 4 bases and J gave up 4 bases; unmatched junction bases: 3. Germline V gene lookup returns CDR1 SGHDT and CDR2 YYEEEE. The CDR3 loop is CASSTTGVTGELFF. In DNA form, the CDR3 reads TGTGCCAGCAGCACGACAGGGGTCACCGGGGAGCTGTTTTTT.

The chain has TRBV27 and TRBJ1-2; the D is unclear. Trimming cost V 2 bases and J 2 bases, with 9 bases left between them. The CDR3 is 14 residues long. The germline CDR1 and CDR2 sequences are MNHEY and SMNVEV (reference sequence). The CDR3 DNA reads TGTGCCAGCAGTTTACTCTGGCCGAACTATGGCTACACCTTC. It is translated as CASSLLWPNYGYTF.

This clonotype has ten or more counts. The chain couples TRBV7-2 to TRBJ2-1; 7 positions match TRBD2. CDR3 length: 14 residues. The germline V gene has CDR1 SGHTA and CDR2 FQGNSA. V dropped 5 bases and J dropped 7; count of bases not matched to a gene: 8. The CDR3 loop is CASSPGGARNEQFF. CDR3 sequence (DNA): TGTGCCAGCAGCCCGGGGGGAGCTAGAAATGAGCAGTTCTTC. Variable domain in full (rest from reference TRBV7-2 and TRBJ2-1): GAGVSQSPSNKVTEKGKDVELRCDPISGHTALYWYRQSLGQGLEFLIYFQGNSAPDKSGLPSDRFSAERTGGSVSTLTIQRTQQEDSAVYLCASSPGGARNEQFFGPGTRLTVL.

Many counts were recorded for this clonotype. V usage is TRBV11-2 and J usage is TRBJ2-1; the match to TRBD2 covers 11 bases. This CDR3 is 18 amino acids long. V shed 3 bases, J shed 5 bases, and the junction held 12 bases outside the gene matches. Germline V gene data show CDR1 as SGHAT and CDR2 as FQNNGV. The CDR3 bases are TGTGCCAGCAGCTTCGGACTTTCCGGGACTAGCGGCCACAATGAGCAGTTCTTC. Protein product: CASSFGLSGTSGHNEQFF.

Many counts were recorded for this clonotype. The chain combines TRBV10-1 with TRBJ2-1, with D perhaps given as TRBD1 or TRBD2 (5 bases each). V lost 10 bases to trimming and J lost 16 bases, with 26 bases between them. The CDR3 extends over 13 amino acids. The germline gives CDR1 WNHNN, CDR2 SYGVQD (reference sequence). This CDR3 is CATSSAPGTRFFF. For the CDR3, the DNA is TGCGCCACCTCGTCGGCCCCTGGGACCCGATTTTTCTTC.

This clonotype was counted ten times or more. The chain employs TRBV15 and TRBJ2-2; D might be TRBD1 or TRBD2, each matching 5 bases. Trimming left V 1 base short and J 6 bases short, with 9 bases between. Germline CDR1 is LNHNV and CDR2 is YYDKDF (reference sequence). The CDR3 consists of 14 residues. The CDR3, as DNA: TGTGCCACCAGCAGAGTAGGGACCGCCGGGGAGCTGTTTTTT. It translates to CATSRVGTAGELFF.

This clonotype was recorded at least ten times. V is TRBV20-1 and J is TRBJ1-2; possible D gene TRBD1, 6 bases. The germline V and J ends were trimmed by 6 bases and 3 bases, with 17 bases remaining between them. The CDR3 is made up of 14 amino acids. In germline, CDR1 is DFQATT, CDR2 SNEGSKA (reference sequence). The CDR3 coding sequence is TGCAGTGCCCGCCCCCGGGGGCAAGACTATGGCTACACCTTC. It yields the protein CSARPRGQDYGYTF.

In this sample, this clonotype turned up many times. The chain uses TRBV5-6 and TRBJ2-7, with TRBD2 matching 8 bases. This CDR3 comprises 13 residues. The germline gives CDR1 SGHDT, CDR2 YYEEEE. The CDR3 nucleotides read TGTGCCAGCAGCTTGAAAGGACTAGCAAAACTCGGAGTC. Translating gives CASSLKGLAKLGV.

This clonotype occurred a few times. CDR3 in amino acids: CASSRGGGRTGYEQYF. The CDR3 DNA follows: TGTGCCAGCAGTCGCGGGGGGGGGCGTACCGGCTACGAGCAGTACTTC. The V gene is TRBV27, the J gene TRBJ2-7; 9 nucleotides align to TRBD2. The CDR3 sequence is 16 residues long. V dropped 5 bases and J dropped 3; count of bases not matched to a gene: 11. Germline loops: CDR1 MNHEY, CDR2 SMNVEV (reference sequence).

At least ten counts were recorded for this clonotype. The chain joins TRBV6-1 to TRBJ2-7, with D tentatively TRBD1 or TRBD2 (7 bases each). Germline V lookup: CDR1 MNHNS, CDR2 SASEGT. This CDR3 has 15 amino acids. Trimming removed 6 bases from V and 3 bases from J, with 18 bases in between. CDR3 bases: TGTGCCAGCAGCGCACCCAGGGGGGGAAACTACGAGCAGTACTTC. Its protein is CASSAPRGGNYEQYF.